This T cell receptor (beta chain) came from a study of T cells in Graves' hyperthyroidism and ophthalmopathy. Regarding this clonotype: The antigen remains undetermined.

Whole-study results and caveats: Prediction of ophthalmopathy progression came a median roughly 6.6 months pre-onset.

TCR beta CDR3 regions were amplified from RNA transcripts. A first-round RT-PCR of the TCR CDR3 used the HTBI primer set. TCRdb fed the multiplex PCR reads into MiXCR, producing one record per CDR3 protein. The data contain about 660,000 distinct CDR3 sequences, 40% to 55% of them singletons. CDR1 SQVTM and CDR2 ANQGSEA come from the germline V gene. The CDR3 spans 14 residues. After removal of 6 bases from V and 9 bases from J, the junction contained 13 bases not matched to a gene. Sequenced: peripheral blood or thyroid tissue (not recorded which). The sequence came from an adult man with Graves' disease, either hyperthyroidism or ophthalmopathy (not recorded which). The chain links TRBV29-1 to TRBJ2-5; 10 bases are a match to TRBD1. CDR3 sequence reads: CSVAGTGASQPQYF. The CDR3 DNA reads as TGCAGCGTAGCCGGGACAGGGGCCAGTCAGCCCCAGTACTTC. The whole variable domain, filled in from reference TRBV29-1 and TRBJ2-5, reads SAVISQKPSRDICQRGTSLTIQCQVDSQVTMMFWYRQQPGQSLTLIATANQGSEATYESGFVIDKFPISRPNLTFSTLTVSNMSPEDSSIYLCSVAGTGASQPQYFGPGTRLLVL.